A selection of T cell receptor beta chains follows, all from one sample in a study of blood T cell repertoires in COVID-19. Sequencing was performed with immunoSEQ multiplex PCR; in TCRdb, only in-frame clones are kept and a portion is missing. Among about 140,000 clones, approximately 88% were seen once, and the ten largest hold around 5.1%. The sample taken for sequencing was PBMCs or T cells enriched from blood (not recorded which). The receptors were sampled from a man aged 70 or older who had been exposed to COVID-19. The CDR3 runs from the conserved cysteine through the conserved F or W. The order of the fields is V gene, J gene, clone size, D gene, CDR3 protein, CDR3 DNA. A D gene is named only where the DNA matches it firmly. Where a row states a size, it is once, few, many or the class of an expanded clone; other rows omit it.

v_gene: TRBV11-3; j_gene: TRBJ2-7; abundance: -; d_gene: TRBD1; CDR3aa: CASSPGTGFYEQYF; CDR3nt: TGTGCCAGCAGCCCCGGGACAGGGTTCTACGAGCAGTACTTC
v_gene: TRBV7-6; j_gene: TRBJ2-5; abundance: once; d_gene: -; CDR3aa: CASSVPMGDSAHRGTQYF; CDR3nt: TGTGCCAGCAGCGTCCCAATGGGCGATAGCGCCCACCGGGGGACCCAGTACTTC
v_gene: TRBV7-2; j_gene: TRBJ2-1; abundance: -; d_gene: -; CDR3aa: CASSFRGYGSYNEQFF; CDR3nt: TGTGCCAGCAGCTTCAGGGGATATGGCTCCTACAATGAGCAGTTCTTC
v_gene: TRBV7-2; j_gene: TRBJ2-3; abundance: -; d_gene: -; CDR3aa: CASSPMPSVHTQYF; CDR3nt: TGTGCCAGCAGCCCCATGCCTAGCGTCCATACGCAGTATTTT
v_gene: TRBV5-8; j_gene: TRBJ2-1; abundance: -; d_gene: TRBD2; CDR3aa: CASSSGQAGGNEQFF; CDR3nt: TGTGCCAGCAGCTCGGGGCAAGCGGGAGGCAATGAGCAGTTCTTC
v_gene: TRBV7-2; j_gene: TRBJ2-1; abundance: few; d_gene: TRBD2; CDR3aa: CASSPSGGAKGEQFF; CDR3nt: TGTGCCAGCAGCCCAAGCGGGGGGGCGAAGGGCGAGCAGTTCTTC
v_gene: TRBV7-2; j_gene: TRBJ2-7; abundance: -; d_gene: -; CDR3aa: CASSLNRVSYEQYF; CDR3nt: TGTGCCAGCAGCTTAAACAGGGTCTCCTACGAGCAGTACTTC
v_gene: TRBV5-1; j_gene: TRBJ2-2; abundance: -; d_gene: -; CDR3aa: CASSTTNMEGLAGELFF; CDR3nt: TGCGCCAGCAGCACGACGAATATGGAGGGGCTGGCCGGGGAGCTGTTTTTT
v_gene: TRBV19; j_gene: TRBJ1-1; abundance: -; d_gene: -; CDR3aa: CASSNRGRTEAFF; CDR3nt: TGTGCCAGTAGTAATAGGGGCCGGACTGAAGCTTTCTTT
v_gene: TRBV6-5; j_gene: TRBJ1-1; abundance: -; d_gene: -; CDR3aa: CASSSRGRTNTEAFF; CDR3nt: TGTGCCAGCAGTTCGCGGGGACGGACGAACACTGAAGCTTTCTTT
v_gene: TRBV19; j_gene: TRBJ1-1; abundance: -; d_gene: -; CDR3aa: CASSFAGAPNTEAFF; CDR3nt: TGTGCCAGTAGTTTTGCAGGGGCTCCGAACACTGAAGCTTTCTTT
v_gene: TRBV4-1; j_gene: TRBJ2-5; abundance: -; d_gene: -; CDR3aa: CASSLSGLARSQETQYF; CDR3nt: TGCGCCAGCAGCTTAAGCGGTCTAGCCCGGTCCCAAGAGACCCAGTACTTC
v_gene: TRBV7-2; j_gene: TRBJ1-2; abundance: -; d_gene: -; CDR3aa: CASSLGQNYGYTF; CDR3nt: TGTGCCAGCAGCCTCGGACAGAACTATGGCTACACCTTC
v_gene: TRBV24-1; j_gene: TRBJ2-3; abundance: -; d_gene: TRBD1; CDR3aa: CATTTGASTDTQYF; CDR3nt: TGTGCCACCACAACAGGGGCCAGCACAGATACGCAGTATTTT
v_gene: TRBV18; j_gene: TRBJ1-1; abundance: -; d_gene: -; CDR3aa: CASSPAQVPNEAFF; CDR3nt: TGTGCCAGCTCGCCTGCACAGGTTCCGAATGAAGCTTTCTTT
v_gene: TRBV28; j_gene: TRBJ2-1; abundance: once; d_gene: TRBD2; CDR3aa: CASSWDPWTSGGAVINEQFF; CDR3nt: TGTGCCAGCAGTTGGGACCCGTGGACTAGCGGAGGGGCGGTAATCAATGAGCAGTTCTTC
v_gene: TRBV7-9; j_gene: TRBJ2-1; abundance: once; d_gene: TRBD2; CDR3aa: CASSSYGGEINEQFF; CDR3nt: TGTGCCAGCAGCTCTTACGGGGGGGAGATCAATGAGCAGTTCTTC
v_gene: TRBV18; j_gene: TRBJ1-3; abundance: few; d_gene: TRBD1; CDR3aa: CASSPVTGTGVGNTIYF; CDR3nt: TGTGCCAGCTCACCTGTAACCGGGACAGGGGTTGGAAACACCATATATTTT
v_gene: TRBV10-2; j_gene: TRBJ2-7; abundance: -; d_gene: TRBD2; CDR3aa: CASTPGLGYEQYF; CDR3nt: TGCGCCAGCACTCCGGGACTAGGGTACGAGCAGTACTTC
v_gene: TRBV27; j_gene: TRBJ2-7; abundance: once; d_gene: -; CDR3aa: CASSLSSDRALGYEQYF; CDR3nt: TGTGCCAGCAGTTTATCCTCAGACAGAGCCCTAGGATACGAGCAGTACTTC
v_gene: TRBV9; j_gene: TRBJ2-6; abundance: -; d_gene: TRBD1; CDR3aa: CASSVAATGAGANVLTF; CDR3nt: TGTGCCAGCAGCGTAGCCGCCACAGGGGCTGGGGCCAACGTCCTGACTTTC
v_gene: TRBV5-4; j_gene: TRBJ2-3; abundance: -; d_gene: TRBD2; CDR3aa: CASSPPGGGGDTQYF; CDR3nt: TGTGCCAGCAGCCCCCCGGGCGGGGGTGGAGATACGCAGTATTTT
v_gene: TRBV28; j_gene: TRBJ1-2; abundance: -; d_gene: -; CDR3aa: CASSLSGVDYGYTF; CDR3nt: TGTGCCAGCAGTTTATCCGGGGTGGACTATGGCTACACCTTC
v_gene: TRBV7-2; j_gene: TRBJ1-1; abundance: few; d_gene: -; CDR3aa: CASSSLENTEAFF; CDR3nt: TGTGCCAGCAGCTCATTAGAGAACACTGAAGCTTTCTTT
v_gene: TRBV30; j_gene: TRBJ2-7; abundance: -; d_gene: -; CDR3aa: CAWSAFGGHFYEQYF; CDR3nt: TGTGCCTGGAGTGCGTTCGGGGGGCATTTCTACGAGCAGTACTTC
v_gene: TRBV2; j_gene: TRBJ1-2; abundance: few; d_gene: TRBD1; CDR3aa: CASRGTGGAGYTF; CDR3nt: TGTGCCAGCAGAGGGACAGGGGGCGCCGGCTACACCTTC
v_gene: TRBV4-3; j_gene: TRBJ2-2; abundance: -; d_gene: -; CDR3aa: CASSQRPGRGYTGELFF; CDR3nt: TGCGCCAGCAGCCAACGACCCGGCCGGGGGTACACCGGGGAGCTGTTTTTT
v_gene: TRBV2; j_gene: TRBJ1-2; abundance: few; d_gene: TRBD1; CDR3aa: CASRGQAFYGYTF; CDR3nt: TGTGCCAGCAGGGGACAGGCCTTCTATGGCTACACCTTC
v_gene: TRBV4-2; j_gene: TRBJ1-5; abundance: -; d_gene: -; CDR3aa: CASSQDPALRRGNQPQHF; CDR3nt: TGTGCCAGCAGCCAAGATCCCGCCCTACGGAGGGGAAATCAGCCCCAGCATTTT
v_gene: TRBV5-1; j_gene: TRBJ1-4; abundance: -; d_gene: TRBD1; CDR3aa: CASSPQGFETNEKLFF; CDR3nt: TGCGCCAGCAGCCCACAGGGGTTTGAGACTAATGAAAAACTGTTTTTT
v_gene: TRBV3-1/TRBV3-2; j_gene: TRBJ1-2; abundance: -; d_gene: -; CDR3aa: CASSQGTANNYGYTF; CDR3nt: TGTGCCAGCAGCCAAGGGACAGCTAATAACTATGGCTACACCTTC
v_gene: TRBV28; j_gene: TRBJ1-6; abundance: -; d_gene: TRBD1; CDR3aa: CASRGTGNSPLHF; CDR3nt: TGTGCCAGCAGAGGGACAGGGAATTCACCCCTCCACTTT
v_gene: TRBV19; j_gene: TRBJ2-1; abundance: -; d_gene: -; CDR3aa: CASSIQRTEYNEQFF; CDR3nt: TGTGCCAGTAGTATTCAAAGGACAGAATACAATGAGCAGTTCTTC
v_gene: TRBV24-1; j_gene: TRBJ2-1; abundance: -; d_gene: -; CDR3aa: CATGGEASSYNEQFF; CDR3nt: TGTGCCACCGGAGGGGAGGCGAGCTCCTACAATGAGCAGTTCTTC
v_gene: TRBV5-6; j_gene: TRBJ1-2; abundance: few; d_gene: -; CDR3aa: CASSLVTGENTF; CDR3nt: TGTGCCAGCAGCTTGGTAACGGGGGAGAACACCTTC
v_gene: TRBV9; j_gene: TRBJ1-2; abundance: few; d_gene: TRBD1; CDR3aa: CASSLQLTGGGYGYTF; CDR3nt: TGTGCCAGCAGCCTCCAACTGACAGGGGGTGGCTATGGCTACACCTTC
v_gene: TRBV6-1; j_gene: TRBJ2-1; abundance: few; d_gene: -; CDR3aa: CASSEARGTYNEQFF; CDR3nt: TGTGCCAGCAGTGAAGCAAGGGGGACCTACAATGAGCAGTTCTTC
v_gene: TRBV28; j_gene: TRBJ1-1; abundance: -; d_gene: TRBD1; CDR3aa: CASSPGTGLGNTEAFF; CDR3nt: TGTGCCAGCAGTCCAGGGACAGGGCTAGGGAACACTGAAGCTTTCTTT
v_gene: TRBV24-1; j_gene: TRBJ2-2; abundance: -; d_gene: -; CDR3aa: CATSSTSPNTGELFF; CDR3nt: TGTGCCACCAGCTCTACCTCGCCGAACACCGGGGAGCTGTTTTTT
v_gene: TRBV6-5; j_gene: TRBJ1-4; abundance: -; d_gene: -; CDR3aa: CASNVGVREKLFF; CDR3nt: TGTGCCAGCAACGTCGGGGTACGGGAAAAACTGTTTTTT
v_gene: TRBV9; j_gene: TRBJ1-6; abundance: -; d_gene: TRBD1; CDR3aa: CASREGQGPSPLHF; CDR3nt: TGTGCCAGCAGAGAGGGACAGGGACCTTCACCCCTCCACTTT
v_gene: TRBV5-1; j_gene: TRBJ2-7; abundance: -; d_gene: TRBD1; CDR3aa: CASSPDRGATEQYF; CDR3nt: TGCGCCAGCAGCCCGGACAGGGGTGCTACCGAGCAGTACTTC
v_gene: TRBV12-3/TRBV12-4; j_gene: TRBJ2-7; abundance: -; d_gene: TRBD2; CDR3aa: CASRGLAAVSMDF; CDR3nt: TGTGCCAGCCGAGGACTAGCGGCCGTATCTATGGACTTC
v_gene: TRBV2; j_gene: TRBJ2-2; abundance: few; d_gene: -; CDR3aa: CASCRGMTNTGELFF; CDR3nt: TGTGCCAGCTGTCGAGGGATGACGAACACCGGGGAGCTGTTTTTT
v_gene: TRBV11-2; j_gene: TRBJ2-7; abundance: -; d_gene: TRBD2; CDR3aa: CASSLYSSGSYEQYF; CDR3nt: TGTGCCAGCAGCTTATATTCTAGCGGGAGCTACGAGCAGTACTTC
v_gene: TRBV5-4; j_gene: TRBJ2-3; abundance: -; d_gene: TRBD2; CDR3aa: CASSLGVSGGSDTQYF; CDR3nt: TGTGCCAGCAGCTTGGGCGTTAGCGGGGGTTCAGATACGCAGTATTTT
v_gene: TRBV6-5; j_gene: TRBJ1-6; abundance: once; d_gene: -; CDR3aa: CASRTPGHYSPLHF; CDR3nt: TGTGCCAGCAGGACTCCGGGACATTATTCACCCCTCCACTTT
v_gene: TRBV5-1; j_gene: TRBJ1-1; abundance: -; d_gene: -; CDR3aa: CASSPYLTGNTEAFF; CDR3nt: TGCGCCAGCAGCCCGTACTTAACAGGGAACACTGAAGCTTTCTTT
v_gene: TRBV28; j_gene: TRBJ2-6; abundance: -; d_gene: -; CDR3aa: CASSLQGLPSGANVLTF; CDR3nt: TGTGCCAGCAGTTTACAGGGGCTCCCCTCTGGGGCCAACGTCCTGACTTTC
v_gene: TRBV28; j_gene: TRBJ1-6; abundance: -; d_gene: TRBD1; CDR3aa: CASSLEGVNRGNSPLHF; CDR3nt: TGTGCCAGCAGTTTAGAGGGAGTCAACAGGGGTAATTCACCCCTCCACTTT
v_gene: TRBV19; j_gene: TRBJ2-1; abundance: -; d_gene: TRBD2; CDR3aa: CASSPRTSGYNEQFF; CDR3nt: TGTGCCAGTAGTCCTAGGACTAGCGGGTACAATGAGCAGTTCTTC
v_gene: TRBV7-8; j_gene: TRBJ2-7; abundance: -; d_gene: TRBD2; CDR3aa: CASREGPSYEQYF; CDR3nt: TGTGCCAGCCGGGAGGGACCGAGCTACGAGCAGTACTTC
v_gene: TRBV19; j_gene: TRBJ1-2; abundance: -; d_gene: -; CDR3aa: CASSIQANYGYTF; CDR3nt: TGTGCCAGTAGCATACAGGCTAACTATGGCTACACCTTC
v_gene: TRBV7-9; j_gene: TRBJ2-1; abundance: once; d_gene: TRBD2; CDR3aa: CASSWLAGDNEQFF; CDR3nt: TGTGCCAGCAGCTGGCTAGCGGGAGACAATGAGCAGTTCTTC
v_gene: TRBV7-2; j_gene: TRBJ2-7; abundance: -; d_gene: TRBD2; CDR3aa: CASSTSGTSYEQYF; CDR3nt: TGTGCCAGCAGCACTAGCGGGACCTCCTACGAGCAGTACTTC
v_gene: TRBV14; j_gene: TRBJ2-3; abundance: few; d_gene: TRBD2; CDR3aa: CASSQGLAVSTDTQYF; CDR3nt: TGTGCCAGCAGCCAGGGACTAGCGGTGAGCACAGATACGCAGTATTTT